This is a list of T cell receptor beta chains from one sample in a study of regulatory T cells. Generated by immunoSEQ multiplex PCR, the TCRdb table keeps only in-frame clones and is missing some. The sample holds roughly 15,000 clones, roughly 88% seen once. Sequenced sample: conventional CD4+ T cells sorted from blood. The receptors were sampled from a person aged 25 to 40 with CD3G deficiency. The CDR3 runs from the conserved cysteine through the conserved F or W. D genes are given only for firm matches. Clone size is given for some rows only: seen once, a few or many times, or a class if the clone is expanded.

v_gene	d_gene	abundance	j_gene	CDR3aa	CDR3nt
TRBV28	NA	few	TRBJ1-1	CASSLKTFSEAFF	TGTGCCAGCAGTTTAAAGACTTTCTCTGAAGCTTTCTTT
TRBV5-1	TRBD2	NA	TRBJ2-7	CASSLSGGAYSEQYF	TGCGCCAGCAGCTTGAGCGGGGGGGCCTATTCCGAGCAGTACTTC
TRBV6-6	NA	NA	TRBJ1-2	CASSYPSQAEGGYTF	TGTGCCAGCAGTTACCCGTCCCAAGCGGAGGGGGGCTACACCTTC
TRBV30	TRBD1	NA	TRBJ2-1	CAWSVPHRGVGEQFF	TGTGCCTGGAGTGTACCGCACAGGGGGGTAGGCGAGCAGTTCTTC
TRBV28	NA	NA	TRBJ2-7	CASGQGEQYF	TGTGCCAGCGGTCAGGGCGAGCAGTACTTC
TRBV5-1	NA	NA	TRBJ2-5	CASGVGIRQAQETQYF	TGCGCCAGCGGCGTCGGAATCAGACAGGCCCAAGAGACCCAGTACTTC
TRBV5-1	NA	NA	TRBJ2-7	CASSLASYGGDEQYF	TGCGCCAGCAGCTTGGCCTCCTATGGAGGTGACGAGCAGTACTTC
TRBV20-1	NA	NA	TRBJ1-2	CSAGYGYTF	TGCAGTGCCGGCTATGGCTACACCTTC
TRBV5-1	TRBD1	NA	TRBJ2-5	CASSWGTGGASAKETQYF	TGCGCCAGCAGCTGGGGGACAGGGGGCGCCTCGGCTAAGGAGACCCAGTACTTC
TRBV10-3	NA	once	TRBJ2-7	CAISVTVSLEQYF	TGTGCCATCAGTGTAACCGTGAGCCTCGAGCAGTACTTC
TRBV30	NA	NA	TRBJ2-1	CAWSAAYNEQFF	TGTGCCTGGAGTGCGGCCTACAATGAGCAGTTCTTC
TRBV30	NA	NA	TRBJ2-1	CAWRAGTRGEQFF	TGTGCCTGGCGGGCAGGGACACGTGGAGAGCAGTTCTTC
TRBV10-3	TRBD2	once	TRBJ2-7	CAIRERGGTYEQYF	TGTGCCATCAGAGAGCGGGGGGGTACCTACGAGCAGTACTTC
TRBV5-1	TRBD2	NA	TRBJ2-2	CASSIGTSGKNTGELFF	TGCGCCAGCAGCATCGGGACTAGCGGAAAAAACACCGGGGAGCTGTTTTTT
TRBV4-1	NA	NA	TRBJ1-2	CASSQSSTGGFGGYTF	TGCGCCAGCAGCCAGAGCTCGACCGGGGGGTTTGGTGGCTACACCTTC
TRBV10-3	NA	NA	TRBJ2-2	CAISDENRPTGELFF	TGTGCCATCAGTGACGAGAACAGGCCCACCGGGGAGCTGTTTTTT
TRBV11-2	TRBD1	NA	TRBJ1-2	CASSLDSGRGQQGYTF	TGTGCCAGCAGCTTAGATTCCGGGAGGGGACAGCAGGGCTACACCTTC
TRBV7-2	NA	NA	TRBJ1-1	CASSKYSTVTEAFF	TGTGCCAGCAGCAAATACTCGACAGTAACTGAAGCTTTCTTT
TRBV6-5	NA	NA	TRBJ1-1	CASSDVVEAFF	TGTGCCAGCAGTGACGTGGTAGAAGCTTTCTTT
TRBV28	TRBD2	NA	TRBJ2-5	CASSLRLAGLGETQYF	TGTGCCAGCTCCCTACGGCTAGCGGGACTGGGTGAGACCCAGTACTTC
TRBV6-1	NA	NA	TRBJ2-7	CASRRGGSYEQYF	TGTGCCAGCAGGAGAGGGGGCTCCTACGAGCAGTACTTC
TRBV28	TRBD1	NA	TRBJ1-3	CASSGDRQTGNTIYF	TGTGCCAGCAGCGGGGACAGACAAACTGGAAACACCATATATTTT
TRBV28	NA	NA	TRBJ1-1	CASSFWRKATEAFF	TGTGCCAGCAGTTTTTGGAGGAAAGCGACTGAAGCTTTCTTT
TRBV7-8	NA	NA	TRBJ2-7	CASSPKRRIPYEQYF	TGTGCCAGCAGCCCAAAAAGGAGGATCCCCTACGAGCAGTACTTC
TRBV6-5	NA	NA	TRBJ2-2	CASSFLRTGELFF	TGTGCCAGCAGTTTTTTGAGGACCGGGGAGCTGTTTTTT
TRBV27	NA	NA	TRBJ2-6	CASSPRGRGDVLTF	TGTGCCAGCAGTCCCCGAGGGAGGGGGGACGTCCTGACTTTC
TRBV28	TRBD1	once	TRBJ1-1	CASSTGDRGNTEAFF	TGTGCCAGCAGCACGGGGGACAGGGGGAACACTGAAGCTTTCTTT
TRBV28	NA	NA	TRBJ2-7	CASSLGGPYEQYF	TGTGCCAGCAGTCTCGGGGGACCTTACGAGCAGTACTTC
TRBV6-6	NA	NA	TRBJ1-1	CASSTPPNTEAFF	TGTGCCAGCAGTACACCACCGAACACTGAAGCTTTCTTT
TRBV28	NA	NA	TRBJ1-5	CASSADQSWYQPQHF	TGTGCCAGCAGTGCCGATCAGTCATGGTATCAGCCCCAGCATTTT
TRBV7-9	TRBD1	once	TRBJ1-4	CASSLAGQSNEKLFF	TGTGCCAGCAGCTTAGCGGGACAGAGTAATGAAAAACTGTTTTTT
TRBV10-3	NA	NA	TRBJ1-1	CAISEFGDRSEAFF	TGTGCCATCAGTGAGTTCGGCGACAGGTCTGAAGCTTTCTTT
TRBV28	TRBD1	NA	TRBJ2-7	CASSSGTGDRYEQYF	TGTGCCAGCAGTTCCGGGACAGGGGACCGCTACGAGCAGTACTTC
TRBV28	NA	NA	TRBJ1-3	CASGSLSGNTIYF	TGTGCCAGCGGTTCGCTATCTGGAAACACCATATATTTT
TRBV7-9	NA	few	TRBJ2-1	CASSLTGGVPNEQFF	TGTGCCAGCAGCTTAACAGGGGGGGTCCCGAATGAGCAGTTCTTC
TRBV6-1	TRBD1	NA	TRBJ1-2	CASRTDRPYGYTF	TGTGCCAGCAGGACGGACAGGCCCTATGGCTACACCTTC
TRBV10-3	TRBD1	NA	TRBJ2-4	CAISEGQKNIQYF	TGTGCCATCAGCGAGGGACAGAAAAACATTCAGTACTTC
TRBV28	TRBD1	NA	TRBJ2-7	CASTDGQGYYEQYF	TGTGCCAGCACTGACGGACAGGGGTACTACGAGCAGTACTTC
TRBV30	NA	few	TRBJ2-1	CAWSVRGSARNEQFF	TGTGCCTGGAGTGTAAGAGGGAGTGCTCGGAATGAGCAGTTCTTC
TRBV28	TRBD1	once	TRBJ1-4	CASTPGGTPYEKLFF	TGTGCCAGCACCCCAGGGGGGACACCTTATGAAAAACTGTTTTTT
TRBV30	NA	NA	TRBJ2-1	CAWTSGGPTQFF	TGTGCCTGGACCAGCGGAGGCCCCACGCAGTTCTTC
TRBV10-2	NA	few	TRBJ2-3	CASSDIAGTDTQYF	TGCGCCAGCAGTGATATAGCTGGCACAGATACGCAGTATTTT
TRBV5-1	NA	NA	TRBJ2-5	CASSLSIGGDGETQYF	TGCGCCAGCAGCTTGTCCATAGGAGGCGATGGTGAGACCCAGTACTTC
TRBV6-1	NA	NA	TRBJ2-7	CASSILGSLGYEQYF	NA
TRBV28	NA	NA	TRBJ1-5	CASSLSVQAYQPQHF	TGTGCCAGCAGTTTATCGGTACAGGCTTATCAGCCCCAGCATTTT
TRBV19	NA	NA	TRBJ2-2	CASSRAGQSNTGELFF	TGTGCCAGTAGTAGGGCCGGGCAATCGAACACCGGGGAGCTGTTTTTT
TRBV6-6	TRBD1	NA	TRBJ1-6	CASRGTGGWSPLHF	TGTGCCAGCAGGGGGACAGGGGGTTGGTCACCCCTCCACTTT
TRBV11-2	NA	once	TRBJ2-1	CASSGPWRGEQFF	TGTGCCAGCAGCGGCCCATGGCGGGGTGAGCAGTTCTTC
TRBV20-1	NA	NA	TRBJ2-3	CSAQTPPKQYF	TGCAGTGCCCAGACTCCCCCAAAGCAGTATTTT
TRBV10-3	NA	NA	TRBJ2-7	CAISERTGGRYEQYF	TGTGCCATCAGTGAGCGGACTGGGGGAAGGTACGAGCAGTACTTC
TRBV18	NA	NA	TRBJ1-1	CASSRGGTEAFF	TGTGCCAGCTCACGCGGGGGCACTGAAGCTTTCTTT
TRBV6-5	NA	NA	TRBJ1-6	CASSSGYSPLHF	TGTGCCAGCAGTTCTGGTTATTCACCCCTCCACTTT
TRBV28	TRBD1	NA	TRBJ2-7	CASSFKGALQYF	TGTGCCAGCAGTTTTAAGGGGGCTTTGCAGTACTTC
TRBV9	NA	few	TRBJ2-3	CASSRSLEDTQYF	TGTGCCAGCTCTCGTTCATTGGAAGATACGCAGTATTTT
TRBV6-1	NA	NA	TRBJ2-7	CASRGRREQYF	TGTGCCAGCAGGGGTAGGAGGGAGCAGTACTTC
TRBV28	NA	NA	TRBJ1-6	CASSPDGYLNSPLHF	TGTGCCAGCAGTCCCGACGGATACTTAAATTCACCCCTCCACTTT
TRBV6-6	NA	NA	TRBJ1-2	CASSYSKQGSGYTF	TGTGCCAGCAGTTACTCGAAACAGGGTAGTGGCTACACCTTC